A single count supports the clone carrying this TCR beta chain. Its antigen is currently unknown. The record originates from a study of cytomegalovirus exposure and HLA in healthy donors. Study overall: As released early, the data held about 85 million unique TCRs from HLA-typed donors. Overall study findings and caveats: Several of the most significant clusters appeared, in a later analysis, to be linked to common viral pathogens.

Germline CDR1 is MNHEY and CDR2 is SVGAGI. This CDR3 contains 12 residues. The ends lost 10 bases at V and 4 bases at J; junction bases unmatched: 3. This cohort consisted of healthy bone marrow donors. PCR primers comprised 60 Vbeta and 13 Jbeta primers. Profiling relied on immunoSEQ multiplex PCR, and the TCRdb table lists in-frame clones only, not all of them. The data hold 95,000 to 150,000 clones, with about three fifths observed a single time. The chain couples TRBV6-5 to TRBJ1-1, with TRBD1 matching 10 bases. The sample consisted of PBMCs. This receptor was obtained from a woman aged 35 to 49 in good health and CMV-seropositive. The CDR3 nucleotides read TGTGCCACGACAGGGGGCCCCACTGAAGCTTTCTTT. Amino acid sequence: CATTGGPTEAFF.